In its sample, the clone carrying this T cell receptor beta chain was seen once. The antigen remains unidentified. Negative isolation yielded CD4+ and CD8+ T cells, and FACS enriched TEMRA cells. An input of about 0.5 to 1 ug of RNA was subjected to reverse transcription using random hexamers. Multiplex PCR with immunoSEQ amplified the TCR beta CDR3 across 54 Vbeta and 13 Jbeta. TCRdb passed the immunoSEQ multiplex PCR reads through MiXCR, listing each CDR3 protein once. The sample consists of about 100,000 distinct CDR3 sequences, 95% of them appearing once. These data originate in a study of CD8 T cells in Susac syndrome. Whole-study findings and limits: Approximately 16 Susac-specific public clones were found in total CD8+ repertoires and about five in CD8+ TEMRA repertoires.

The germline CDR1 and CDR2 sequences are SQVTM and ANQGSEA. The trim removed 5 bases at V and 10 bases at J, leaving 6 bases unmatched. The CDR3 runs 13 residues. The chain carries TRBV29-1 and TRBJ2-1; 12 bases are a match to TRBD1. What was sequenced was CD8+ T cells from PBMCs. This TCR was recovered from a human donor with Susac syndrome. The CDR3 sequence: CSVTGQGAREQFF. CDR3 DNA: TGCAGCGTTACGGGACAGGGGGCTCGAGAGCAGTTCTTC.